This T cell receptor beta chain was profiled in a study of T-cell reconstitution after alpha-beta-depleted transplantation in children. Preparation of the TCRbeta library was carried out with unique molecular identifiers. One entry per CDR3 protein results from TCRdb running MiXCR on the PCR reads. The sample has some 640,000 distinct CDR3 sequences, 16% seen once; the top ten hold 1.1%. CDR1 and CDR2 from the germline V gene are SGHTA and FQGNSA. This CDR3 contains 15 residues. Trimming pared 5 bases from V and 0 bases from J, leaving 11 bases between. The chain carries TRBV7-2 and TRBJ2-1; perhaps TRBD1 as D (6 bases). Sequences were derived from PBMCs from the stem cell graft donor, sampled from the stem cell graft. The receptor was isolated from a human donor who donated a stem cell graft to a child with acute myeloid leukemia. The CDR3 DNA reads as TGTGCCAGCAGCCCCTTGGGGGCCTCCTACAATGAGCAGTTCTTC. Amino acids: CASSPLGASYNEQFF.